The clone carrying this TCR beta chain was counted a single time. This may come from a read error, since a much larger clone is one base off. TCRdb re-called the 5' RACE reads with MiXCR, one entry per CDR3 protein. Of about 40,000 distinct CDR3 sequences in the sample, about 20% were seen once. CDR3 length equals 15 residues. V shed 7 bases and J shed 4 bases, with 19 bases lying between them. Germline lookup yields CDR1 SNHLY and CDR2 FYNNEI. The receptor comes from a female donor with breast cancer. Sequencing was done on a sample of naive CD4+ T cells sorted from a lymph node. Subset: naive CD4+ T cells, CD4+CD45RA+CD25-. The rearrangement joins TRBV2 to TRBJ1-1; D may be TRBD1 (5 bases). CDR3 nucleotides: TGTGCCAGCAACCCAAGTGGGGGAGGAAGCACTGAAGCTTTCTTT. As protein: CASNPSGGGSTEAFF.